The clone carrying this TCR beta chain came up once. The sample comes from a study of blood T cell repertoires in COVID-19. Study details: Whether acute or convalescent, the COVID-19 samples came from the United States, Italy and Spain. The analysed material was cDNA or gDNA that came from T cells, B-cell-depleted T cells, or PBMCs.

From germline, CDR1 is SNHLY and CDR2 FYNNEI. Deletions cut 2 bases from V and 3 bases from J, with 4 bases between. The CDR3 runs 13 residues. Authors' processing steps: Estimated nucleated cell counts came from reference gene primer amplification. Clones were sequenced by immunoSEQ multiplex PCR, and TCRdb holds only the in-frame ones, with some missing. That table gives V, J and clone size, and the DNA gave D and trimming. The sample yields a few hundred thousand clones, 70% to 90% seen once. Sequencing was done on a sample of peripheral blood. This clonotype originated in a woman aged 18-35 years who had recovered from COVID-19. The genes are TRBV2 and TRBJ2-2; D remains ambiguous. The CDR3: CASSEWHTGELFF. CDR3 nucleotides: TGTGCCAGCAGTGAATGGCACACCGGGGAGCTGTTTTTT.